This TCR beta chain is drawn from a study of shared clonotypes between healthy human individuals. Study in general: Each donor contributed plates that comprised three CD4 naive, three CD4 memory, two CD8 naive and one CD8 memory.

Libraries were prepared by immunoSEQ multiplex PCR; TCRdb keeps only in-frame clonotypes and omits some of them. The sample records some 2,500,000 clones, more than 85% being singletons. CDR1 is MNHEY and CDR2 is SVGAGI in the germline V gene. Trimming pared 0 bases from V and 11 bases from J, leaving 22 bases between. CDR3 size: 16 residues. The sample was naive CD4+ T cells from PBMCs. Specified subset: CD45RA+ positively selected. The chain joins TRBV6-5 to TRBJ2-5, with D possibly called TRBD1 or TRBD2 (6 bases each). This TCR was recovered from a man younger than 35 in good health. Some clones in this sample may be carry-over from other donors' samples. The CDR3 reads CASSYSHGGLRTTQYF. The CDR3 DNA reads TGTGCCAGCAGTTACTCGCACGGGGGCCTACGTACGACGCAGTACTTC.